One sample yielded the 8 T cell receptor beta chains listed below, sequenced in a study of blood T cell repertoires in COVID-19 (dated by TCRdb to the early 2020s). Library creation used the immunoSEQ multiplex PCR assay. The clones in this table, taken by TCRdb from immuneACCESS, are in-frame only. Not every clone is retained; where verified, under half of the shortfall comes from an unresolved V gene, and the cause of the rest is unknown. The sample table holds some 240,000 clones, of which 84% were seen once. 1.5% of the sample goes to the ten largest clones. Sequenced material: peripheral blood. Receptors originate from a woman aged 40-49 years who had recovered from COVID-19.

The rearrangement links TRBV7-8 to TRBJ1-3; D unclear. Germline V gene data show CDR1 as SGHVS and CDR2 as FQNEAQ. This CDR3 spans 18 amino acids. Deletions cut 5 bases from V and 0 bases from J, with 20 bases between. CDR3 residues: CASSPTKYNSRSGNTIYF. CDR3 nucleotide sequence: TGTGCCAGCAGCCCTACCAAATATAACTCCCGCTCTGGAAACACCATATATTTT.

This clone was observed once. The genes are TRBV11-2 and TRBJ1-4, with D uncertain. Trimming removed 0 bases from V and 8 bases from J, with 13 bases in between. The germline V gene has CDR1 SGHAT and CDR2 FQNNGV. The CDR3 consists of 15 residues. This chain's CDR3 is CASSLDRGRGEKLFF. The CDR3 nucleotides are TGTGCCAGCAGCTTAGATCGAGGGCGTGGGGAAAAACTGTTTTTT.

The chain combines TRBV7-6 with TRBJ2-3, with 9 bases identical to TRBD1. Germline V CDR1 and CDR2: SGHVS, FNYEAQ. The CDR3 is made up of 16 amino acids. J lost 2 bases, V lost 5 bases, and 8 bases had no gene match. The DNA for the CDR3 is TGTGCCAGCAGCAACACCGGGACAGGGACCACAGATACGCAGTATTTT. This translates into CASSNTGTGTTDTQYF.

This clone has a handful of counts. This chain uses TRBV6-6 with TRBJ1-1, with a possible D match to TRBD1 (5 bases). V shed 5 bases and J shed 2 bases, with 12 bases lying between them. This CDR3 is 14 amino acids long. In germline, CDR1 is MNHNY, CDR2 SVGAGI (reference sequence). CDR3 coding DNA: TGTGCCAGCAGTGCCAGGGATGGCAACACTGAAGCTTTCTTT. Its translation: CASSARDGNTEAFF.

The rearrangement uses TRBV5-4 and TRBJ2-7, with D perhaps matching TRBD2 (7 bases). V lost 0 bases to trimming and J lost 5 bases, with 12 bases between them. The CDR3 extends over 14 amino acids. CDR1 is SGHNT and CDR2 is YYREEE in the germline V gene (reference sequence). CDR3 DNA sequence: TGTGCCAGCAGCTTGGACGGGGGGCGCGACGAGCAGTACTTC. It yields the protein CASSLDGGRDEQYF.

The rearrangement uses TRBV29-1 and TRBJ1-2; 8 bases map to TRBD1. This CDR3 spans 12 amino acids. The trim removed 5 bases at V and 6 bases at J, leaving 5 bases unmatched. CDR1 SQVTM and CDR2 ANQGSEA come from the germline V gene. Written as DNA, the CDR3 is TGCAGCGTTAGGGGACAGGTCCATGGCTACACCTTC. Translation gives CSVRGQVHGYTF.

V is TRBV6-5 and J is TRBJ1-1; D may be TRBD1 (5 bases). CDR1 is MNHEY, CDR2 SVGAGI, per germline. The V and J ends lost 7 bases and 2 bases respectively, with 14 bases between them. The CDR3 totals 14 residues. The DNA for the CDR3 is TGTGCCAGCACTCTAGGGGCAGCCAACACTGAAGCTTTCTTT. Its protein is CASTLGAANTEAFF.

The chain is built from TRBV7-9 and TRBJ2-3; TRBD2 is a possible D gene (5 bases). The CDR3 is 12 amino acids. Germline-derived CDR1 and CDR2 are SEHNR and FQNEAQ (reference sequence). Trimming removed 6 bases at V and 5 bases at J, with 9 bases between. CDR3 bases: TGTGCCAGCAGACGCGAGGGAGATACGCAGTATTTT. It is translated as CASRREGDTQYF.